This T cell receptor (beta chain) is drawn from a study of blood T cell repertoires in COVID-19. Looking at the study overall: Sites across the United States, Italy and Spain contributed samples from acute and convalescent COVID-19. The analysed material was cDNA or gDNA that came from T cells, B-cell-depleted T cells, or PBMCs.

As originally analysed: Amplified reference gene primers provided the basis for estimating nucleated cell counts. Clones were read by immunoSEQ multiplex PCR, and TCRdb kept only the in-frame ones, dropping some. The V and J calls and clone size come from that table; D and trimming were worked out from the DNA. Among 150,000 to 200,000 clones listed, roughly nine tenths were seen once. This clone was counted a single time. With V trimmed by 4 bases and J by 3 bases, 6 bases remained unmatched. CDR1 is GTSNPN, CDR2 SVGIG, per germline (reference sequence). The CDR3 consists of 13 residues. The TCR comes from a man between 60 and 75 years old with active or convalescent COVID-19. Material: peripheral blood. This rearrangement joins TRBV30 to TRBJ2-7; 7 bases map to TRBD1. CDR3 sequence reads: CAWNSRTGYEQYF. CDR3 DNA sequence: TGTGCCTGGAACTCTCGGACAGGCTACGAGCAGTACTTC.